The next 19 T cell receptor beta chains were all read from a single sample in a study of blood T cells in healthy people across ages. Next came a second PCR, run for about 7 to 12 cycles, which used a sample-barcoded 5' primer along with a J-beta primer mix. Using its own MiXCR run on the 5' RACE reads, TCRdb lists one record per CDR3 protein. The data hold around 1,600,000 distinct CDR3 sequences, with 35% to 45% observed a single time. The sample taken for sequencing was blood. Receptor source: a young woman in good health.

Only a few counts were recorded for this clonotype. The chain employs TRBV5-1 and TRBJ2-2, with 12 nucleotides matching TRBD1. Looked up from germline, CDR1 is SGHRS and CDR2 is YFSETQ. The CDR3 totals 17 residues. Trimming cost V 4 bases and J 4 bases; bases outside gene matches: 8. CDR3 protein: CASSPFPGQGATGELFF. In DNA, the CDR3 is TGCGCCAGCAGCCCATTTCCGGGACAGGGGGCCACCGGGGAGCTGTTTTTT.

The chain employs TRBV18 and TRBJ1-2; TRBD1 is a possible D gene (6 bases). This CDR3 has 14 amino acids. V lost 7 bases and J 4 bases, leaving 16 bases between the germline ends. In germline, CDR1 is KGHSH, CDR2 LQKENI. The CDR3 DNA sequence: TGTGCCAGCTGCCGAGCCGGGACAACCTATGGCTACACCTTC. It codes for CASCRAGTTYGYTF.

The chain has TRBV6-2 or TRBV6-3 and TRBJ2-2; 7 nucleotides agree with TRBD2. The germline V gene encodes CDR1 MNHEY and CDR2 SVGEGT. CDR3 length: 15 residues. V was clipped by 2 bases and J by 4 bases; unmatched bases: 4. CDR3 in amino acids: CASSYRLAGTGELFF. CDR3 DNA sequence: TGTGCCAGCAGTTACCGACTAGCAGGCACCGGGGAGCTGTTTTTT.

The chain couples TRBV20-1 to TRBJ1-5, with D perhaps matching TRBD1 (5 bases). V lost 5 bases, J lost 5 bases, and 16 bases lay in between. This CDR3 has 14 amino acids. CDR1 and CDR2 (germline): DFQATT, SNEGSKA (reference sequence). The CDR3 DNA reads TGCAGTGCTCGGAAGGGCCCAGGGCATCAGCCCCAGCATTTT. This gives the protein CSARKGPGHQPQHF.

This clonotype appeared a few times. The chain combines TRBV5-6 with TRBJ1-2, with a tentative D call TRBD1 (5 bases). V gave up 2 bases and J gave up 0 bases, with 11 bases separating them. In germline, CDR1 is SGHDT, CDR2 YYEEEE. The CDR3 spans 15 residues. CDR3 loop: CASSFLGETNYGYTF. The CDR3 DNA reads TGTGCCAGCAGCTTCCTGGGGGAGACTAACTATGGCTACACCTTC.

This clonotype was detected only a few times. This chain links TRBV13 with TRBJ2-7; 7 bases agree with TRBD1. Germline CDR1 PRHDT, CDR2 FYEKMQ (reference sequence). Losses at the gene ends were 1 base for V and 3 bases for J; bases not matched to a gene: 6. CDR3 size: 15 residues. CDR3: CASSLAVTGSYEQYF. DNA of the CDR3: TGTGCCAGCAGCTTAGCAGTGACAGGGAGCTACGAGCAGTACTTC.

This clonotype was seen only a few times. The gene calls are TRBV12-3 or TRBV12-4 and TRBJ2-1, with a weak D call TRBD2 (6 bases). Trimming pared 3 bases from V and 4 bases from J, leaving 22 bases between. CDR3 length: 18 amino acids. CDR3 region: CASSFYHFYGTPYNEQFF. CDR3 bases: TGTGCCAGCAGTTTCTATCACTTTTACGGGACTCCATACAATGAGCAGTTCTTC.

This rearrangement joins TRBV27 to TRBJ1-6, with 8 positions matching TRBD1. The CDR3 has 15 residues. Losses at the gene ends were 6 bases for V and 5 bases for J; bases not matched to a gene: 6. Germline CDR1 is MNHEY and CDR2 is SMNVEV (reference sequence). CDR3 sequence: CASRPRQGNNSPLHF. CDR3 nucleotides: TGTGCCAGCAGACCACGACAGGGGAATAATTCACCCCTCCACTTT.

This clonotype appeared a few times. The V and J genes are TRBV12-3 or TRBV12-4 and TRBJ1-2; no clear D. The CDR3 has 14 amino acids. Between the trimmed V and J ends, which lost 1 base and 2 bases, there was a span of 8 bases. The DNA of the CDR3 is TGTGCCAGCAGTTTAGGGCAGAAAAACTATGGCTACACCTTC. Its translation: CASSLGQKNYGYTF.

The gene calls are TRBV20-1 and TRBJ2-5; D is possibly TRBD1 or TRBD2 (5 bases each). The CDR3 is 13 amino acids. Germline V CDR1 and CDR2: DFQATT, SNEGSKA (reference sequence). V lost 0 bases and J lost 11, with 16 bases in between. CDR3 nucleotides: TGCAGTGCTAGAGATCTAGTGGGGGATGAGCAGTACTTC. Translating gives CSARDLVGDEQYF.

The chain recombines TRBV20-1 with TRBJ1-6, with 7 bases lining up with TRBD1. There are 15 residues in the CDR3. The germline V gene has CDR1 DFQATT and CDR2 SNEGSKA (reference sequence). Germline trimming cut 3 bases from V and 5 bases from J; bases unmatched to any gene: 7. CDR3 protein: CSASPRGRDNSPLHF. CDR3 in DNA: TGCAGTGCTAGTCCGAGGGGGCGCGATAATTCACCCCTCCACTTT.

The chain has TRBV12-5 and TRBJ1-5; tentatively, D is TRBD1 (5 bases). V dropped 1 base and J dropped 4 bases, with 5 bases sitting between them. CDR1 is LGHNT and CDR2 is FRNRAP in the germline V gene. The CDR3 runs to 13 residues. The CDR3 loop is CASGLGQNQPQHF. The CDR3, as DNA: TGTGCTAGTGGTTTGGGACAGAATCAGCCCCAGCATTTT.

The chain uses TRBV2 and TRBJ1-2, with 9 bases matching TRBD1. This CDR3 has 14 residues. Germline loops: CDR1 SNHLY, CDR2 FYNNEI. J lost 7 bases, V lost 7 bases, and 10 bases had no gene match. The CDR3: CASKHTGGGFGYTF. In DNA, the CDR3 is TGTGCCAGCAAGCACACAGGGGGCGGCTTTGGCTACACCTTC. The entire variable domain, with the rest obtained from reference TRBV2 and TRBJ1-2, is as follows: EPEVTQTPSHQVTQMGQEVILRCVPISNHLYFYWYRQILGQKVEFLVSFYNNEISEKSEIFDDQFSVERPDGSNFTLKIRSTKLEDSAMYFCASKHTGGGFGYTFGSGTRLTVV.

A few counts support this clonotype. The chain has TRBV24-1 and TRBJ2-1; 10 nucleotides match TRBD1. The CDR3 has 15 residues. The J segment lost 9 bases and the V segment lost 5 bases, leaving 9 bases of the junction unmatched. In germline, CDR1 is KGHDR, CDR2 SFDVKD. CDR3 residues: CATSAPGQGSAEQFF. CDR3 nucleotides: TGTGCCACCAGTGCACCGGGACAGGGGTCGGCTGAGCAGTTCTTC.

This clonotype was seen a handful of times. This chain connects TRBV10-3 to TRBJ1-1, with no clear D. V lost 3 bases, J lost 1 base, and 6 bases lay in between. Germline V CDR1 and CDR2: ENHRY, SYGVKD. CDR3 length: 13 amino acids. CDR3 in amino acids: CAISEGQNTEAFF. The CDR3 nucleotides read TGTGCCATCAGTGAAGGGCAGAACACTGAAGCTTTCTTT.

The CDR3 bases are TGCAGCGCTGCCGGGACAGACGATCTTGTGGCCCTCGAGCAGTACTTC. Its protein is CSAAGTDDLVALEQYF. The gene calls are TRBV29-1 and TRBJ2-4; 7 bases map to TRBD1. The DNA end favors TRBJ2-7, so the J call may be wrong. Germline-derived CDR1 and CDR2 are SQVTM and ANQGSEA. The CDR3 has 16 amino acids.

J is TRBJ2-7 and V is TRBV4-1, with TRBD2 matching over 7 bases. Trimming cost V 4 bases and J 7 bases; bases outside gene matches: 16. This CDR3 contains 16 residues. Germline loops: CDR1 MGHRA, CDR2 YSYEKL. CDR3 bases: TGCGCCAGCAGCCCTAACAAAGCGGGACTCTACAATGAGCAGTACTTC. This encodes CASSPNKAGLYNEQYF.

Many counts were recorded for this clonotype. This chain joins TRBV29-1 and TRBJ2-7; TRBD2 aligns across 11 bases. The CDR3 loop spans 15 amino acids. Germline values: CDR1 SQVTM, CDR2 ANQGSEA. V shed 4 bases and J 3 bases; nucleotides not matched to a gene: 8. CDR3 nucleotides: TGCAGCGTTGCCGGGACTAGCGGTAAAAACTACGAGCAGTACTTC. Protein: CSVAGTSGKNYEQYF.

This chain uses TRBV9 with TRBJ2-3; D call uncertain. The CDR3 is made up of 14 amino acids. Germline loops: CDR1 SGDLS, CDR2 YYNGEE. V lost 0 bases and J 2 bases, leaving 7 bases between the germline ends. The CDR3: CASSVVGHTDTQYF. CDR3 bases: TGTGCCAGCAGCGTAGTTGGCCACACAGATACGCAGTATTTT.